The 17 T cell receptor beta chains given below trace back to one sample, sequenced in a study of cytomegalovirus exposure and HLA in healthy donors. PCR employed 60 Vbeta and 13 Jbeta primers. Data came from immunoSEQ multiplex PCR; TCRdb stores just in-frame clones and leaves some out. Among around 210,000 clones listed, around 83% were seen once. Sequenced material: PBMCs. These receptors were taken from a girl aged 2-10 years in good health and CMV-seronegative.

The gene calls are TRBV18 and TRBJ2-6; TRBD1 aligns across 11 bases. Germline V lookup: CDR1 KGHSH, CDR2 LQKENI. The CDR3 sequence is 19 residues long. After removal of 1 base from V and 0 bases from J, the junction contained 5 bases not matched to a gene. The CDR3 region has the DNA TGTGCCAGCTCACCACGGACCGGGACAGGGGGCTCTGGGGCCAACGTCCTGACTTTC. It encodes CASSPRTGTGGSGANVLTF. The whole variable domain, filled in from reference TRBV18 and TRBJ2-6, reads NAGVMQNPRHLVRRRGQEARLRCSPMKGHSHVYWYRQLPEEGLKFMVYLQKENIIDESGMPKERFSAEFPKEGPSILRIQQVVRGDSAAYFCASSPRTGTGGSGANVLTFGAGSRLTVL.

This chain joins TRBV27 and TRBJ2-1; 7 positions agree with TRBD2. CDR1 is MNHEY, CDR2 SMNVEV, per germline (reference sequence). CDR3 length: 18 residues. V shed 2 bases and J 5 bases; nucleotides not matched to a gene: 15. This chain's CDR3 is CASSLRSLRGRGDNEQFF. The CDR3 bases are TGTGCCAGCAGTTTAAGATCCCTACGGGGGAGGGGAGACAATGAGCAGTTCTTC.

The rearrangement uses TRBV5-6 and TRBJ1-2, with D unresolved. Trimming pared 6 bases from V and 5 bases from J, leaving 11 bases between. The CDR3 loop spans 12 amino acids. The germline gives CDR1 SGHDT, CDR2 YYEEEE. CDR3 in amino acids: CASTYRPYGYTF. In nucleotides, the CDR3 is TGTGCCAGCACCTACAGACCATATGGCTACACCTTC.

The chain uses TRBV5-1 and TRBJ1-1; 11 positions match TRBD1. This CDR3 has 14 amino acids. V lost 4 bases and J lost 8; bases outside the gene matches: 7. The germline gives CDR1 SGHRS, CDR2 YFSETQ. CDR3 sequence (DNA): TGCGCCAGCAGCGCCGGGACAGGGGGGGTCGAAGCTTTCTTT. As protein: CASSAGTGGVEAFF.

This chain connects TRBV7-9 to TRBJ2-3; weak D call: TRBD2 (5 bases). This CDR3 spans 14 amino acids. In germline, CDR1 is SEHNR, CDR2 FQNEAQ (reference sequence). V was cut by 5 bases and J by 0 bases, with 9 bases left in between. The CDR3 region is CASSPWTSTDTQYF. DNA of the CDR3: TGTGCCAGCAGCCCCTGGACTAGCACAGATACGCAGTATTTT.

Written as DNA, the CDR3 is TGCGCCAGCACCTTACAGGGCTACTACGAGCAGTACTTC. Protein product: CASTLQGYYEQYF. The rearrangement links TRBV10-2 to TRBJ2-7, with D tentatively TRBD1 (6 bases). This CDR3 comprises 13 residues. Germline V lookup: CDR1 WSHSY, CDR2 SAAADI. Deletions cut 7 bases from V and 3 bases from J, with 13 bases between.

J is TRBJ2-7 and V is TRBV11-2; no firm D call. The germline CDR1 and CDR2 sequences are SGHAT and FQNNGV. This CDR3 contains 10 residues. V was shortened by 3 bases and J by 6 bases, with 3 bases between the two germline ends. The CDR3 DNA reads as TGTGCCAGCAGCTTCTCCGAGCAGTACTTC. It yields the protein CASSFSEQYF. The full variable domain, rest sourced from reference TRBV11-2 and TRBJ2-7, is EAGVAQSPRYKIIEKRQSVAFWCNPISGHATLYWYQQILGQGPKLLIQFQNNGVVDDSQLPKDRFSAERLKGVDSTLKIQPAKLEDSAVYLCASSFSEQYFGPGTRLTVT.

This chain links TRBV7-2 with TRBJ1-5, with 7 bases that match TRBD1. CDR1 SGHTA and CDR2 FQGNSA come from the germline V gene. The V segment lost 4 bases and the J segment 10 bases; nucleotides outside the gene matches: 4. This CDR3 has 12 residues. CDR3 sequence (DNA): TGTGCCAGCAGCTCGACAGGGAAACCCCAGCATTTT. It codes for CASSSTGKPQHF.

V gene TRBV5-1 combines with J gene TRBJ2-2, with 11 bases aligning to TRBD1. CDR1 is SGHRS, CDR2 YFSETQ, per germline. The CDR3 has 19 residues. Trimming at V came to 0 bases and at J to 6 bases, leaving 13 bases not matched to a gene. This chain's CDR3 is CASSLATGLDRGHPGELFF. Here the CDR3 DNA reads TGCGCCAGCAGCTTGGCCACTGGGTTGGACAGGGGGCACCCCGGGGAGCTGTTTTTT.

The rearrangement uses TRBV14 and TRBJ2-5; 8 nucleotides align to TRBD1. The DNA end favors TRBJ2-7, so the J call may be wrong. The CDR3 is 15 residues long. CDR1 and CDR2 from the germline V gene are SGHDN and FVKESK. The DNA for the CDR3 is TGTGCCAGCAGTCCCCGGGACAGGCCGTCCTACGAGCAGTACTTC. Its translation is CASSPRDRPSYEQYF.

The rearrangement uses TRBV15 and TRBJ2-2; 9 bases align to TRBD2. The germline CDR1 and CDR2 sequences are LNHNV and YYDKDF (reference sequence). V dropped 0 bases and J dropped 3; count of bases not matched to a gene: 5. This CDR3 is 17 amino acids long. CDR3 bases: TGTGCCACCAGCAGAGATCAGGTAGCGGGAGACACCGGGGAGCTGTTTTTT. Translation: CATSRDQVAGDTGELFF.

The chain uses TRBV6-6 and TRBJ2-2; TRBD2 matches 12 bases. The V and J ends lost 10 bases and 5 bases, in that order; junction bases with no gene match: 5. The CDR3 length is 14 residues. Germline assignment: CDR1 MNHNY and CDR2 SVGAGI (reference sequence). This CDR3 reads CATRLAGETGELFF. In DNA, the CDR3 is TGTGCCACCCGACTAGCGGGAGAAACCGGGGAGCTGTTTTTT.

This chain joins TRBV18 and TRBJ2-1, with TRBD1 identical over 8 bases. J gave up 6 bases and V 3 bases, and 10 bases lay outside the gene matches. The CDR3 covers 16 residues. The germline gives CDR1 KGHSH, CDR2 LQKENI. The CDR3, as DNA: TGTGCCAGCTCACCCCCCCGACAGGGGATAGTCAATGAGCAGTTCTTC. Encoded protein: CASSPPRQGIVNEQFF.

The chain links TRBV2 to TRBJ1-4; 8 bases agree with TRBD1. CDR1 is SNHLY, CDR2 FYNNEI, per germline. V dropped 6 bases and J dropped 8; count of bases not matched to a gene: 11. The length of the CDR3 is 15 residues. The CDR3 loop is CASSREGQVWEKLFF. The CDR3 bases are TGTGCCAGCAGCCGCGAGGGACAGGTGTGGGAAAAACTGTTTTTT.

This clone was seen a single time. The rearrangement joins TRBV7-8 to TRBJ2-7; 9 nucleotides match TRBD1. Germline CDR1 is SGHVS and CDR2 is FQNEAQ. The CDR3 has 13 residues. V was pared by 0 bases and J by 9 bases, with 3 bases of the junction left unmatched. For the CDR3, the DNA is TGTGCCAGCAGCTTAGCGCTGGGACAGGGGCAGTACTTC. Its translation is CASSLALGQGQYF.

The chain links TRBV28 to TRBJ2-4, with D perhaps TRBD2 (6 bases). Germline V gene lookup returns CDR1 MDHEN and CDR2 SYDVKM. The CDR3 spans 15 residues. Trimming removed 6 bases at V and 4 bases at J, with 16 bases between. The CDR3 loop is CASSPDQGGKNIQYF. CDR3 nucleotide sequence: TGTGCCAGCAGCCCCGACCAGGGAGGTAAAAACATTCAGTACTTC. Full variable domain (remainder filled in from reference TRBV28 and TRBJ2-4): DVKVTQSSRYLVKRTGEKVFLECVQDMDHENMFWYRQDPGLGLRLIYFSYDVKMKEKGDIPEGYSVSREKKERFSLILESASTNQTSMYLCASSPDQGGKNIQYFGAGTRLSVL.

J is TRBJ2-3 and V is TRBV7-9, with 9 bases matching TRBD2. Trimming cost V 0 bases and J 1 base; bases outside gene matches: 5. Germline CDR1 and CDR2: SEHNR and FQNEAQ (reference sequence). This CDR3 contains 17 residues. The CDR3 region is CASSLAQRTSGTDTQYF. The CDR3 nucleotides are TGTGCCAGCAGCTTAGCGCAAAGGACTAGCGGCACAGATACGCAGTATTTT. Variable domain in full (rest from reference TRBV7-9 and TRBJ2-3): DTGVSQNPRHKITKRGQNVTFRCDPISEHNRLYWYRQTLGQGPEFLTYFQNEAQLEKSRLLSDRFSAERPKGSFSTLEIQRTEQGDSAMYLCASSLAQRTSGTDTQYFGPGTRLTVL.